The entry that follows covers one T cell receptor (beta chain) sequence. The data belong to a study of blood T cell repertoires in COVID-19. Study details: Whether acute or convalescent, the COVID-19 samples came from the United States, Italy and Spain. PBMCs, B-cell-depleted T cells, or T cells provided the cDNA or gDNA that made up the material.

Authors' data handling: The assay estimated nucleated cells by amplifying reference gene primers. The repertoire was sequenced with immunoSEQ multiplex PCR; TCRdb's copy has only in-frame clones and lacks some. V, J and clone size are those of that table, while D and trimming were read from the DNA. Counted here are tens of thousands of clones, more than 85% occurring once; the ten biggest clones make up less than 6%. The receptor was isolated from a woman between 55 and 75 years old with active COVID-19. The sequencing input was peripheral blood.

The chain's CDR3 is CAVGQGINEKLFF. In DNA, the CDR3 is TGTGCCGTGGGACAGGGTATTAATGAAAAACTGTTTTTT. The chain joins TRBV7-9 to TRBJ1-4, with 9 bases fitting TRBD1. The CDR3 runs 13 residues. Germline CDR1 and CDR2: SEHNR and FQNEAQ (reference sequence). V was pared by 11 bases and J by 4 bases, with 5 bases of the junction left unmatched. Combining the CDR3 with reference TRBV7-9 and TRBJ1-4 gives the whole variable domain DTGVSQNPRHKITKRGQNVTFRCDPISEHNRLYWYRQTLGQGPEFLTYFQNEAQLEKSRLLSDRFSAERPKGSFSTLEIQRTEQGDSAMYLCAVGQGINEKLFFGSGTQLSVL.